This is a list of T cell receptor beta chains from one sample in a study of blood T cell repertoires in COVID-19. The repertoire was sequenced with immunoSEQ multiplex PCR; TCRdb's copy has only in-frame clones and lacks some. The repertoire includes some 250,000 clones, 86% of them detected once, and about 2.2% sits in the top ten. Input material: peripheral blood. Source of these receptors: a man in his thirties or forties who had recovered from COVID-19. Both conserved end residues are part of each CDR3. D genes are given only for firm matches. Clone size, where shown, is once, few, many, or a class for clones that have expanded.

cdr3_aa cdr3_nt j_call d_call clone_size v_call
CASSPRTSGASTDTQYF TGTGCCAGCAGCCCACGGACTAGCGGGGCTTCAACAGATACGCAGTATTTT TRBJ2-3 TRBD2 NA TRBV7-2
CASSKDRSTDTQYF TGTGCCAGTAGTAAGGACAGAAGCACAGATACGCAGTATTTT TRBJ2-3 NA NA TRBV19
CASIRGLSNYGYTF TGTGCCAGCATAAGGGGGCTCTCTAACTATGGCTACACCTTC TRBJ1-2 TRBD1 NA TRBV6-5
CATSGAGEQYF TGTGCCACGAGCGGGGCGGGAGAGCAGTACTTC TRBJ2-7 TRBD2 NA TRBV5-4
CASSIGVGVGRNEQYF TGTGCCAGCAGCATAGGGGTCGGGGTGGGCCGAAACGAGCAGTACTTC TRBJ2-7 NA NA TRBV7-2
CASSTRTGEGYEQYF TGTGCCAGCAGCACACGGACAGGGGAAGGCTACGAGCAGTACTTC TRBJ2-7 TRBD1 NA TRBV14
CSADSARDGYTF TGCAGCGCTGACAGCGCGCGCGATGGCTACACCTTC TRBJ1-2 NA once TRBV29-1
CASSLLRTGQTDTQYF TGTGCCAGCAGTTTACTTAGGACAGGGCAGACAGATACGCAGTATTTT TRBJ2-3 TRBD1 NA TRBV6-5
CASRLTRYEQYF TGTGCCAGCAGGCTGACTAGGTACGAGCAGTACTTC TRBJ2-7 NA NA TRBV6-5
CASSVGRNKRPLTEAFF TGTGCCAGCAGCGTAGGCCGGAACAAGCGGCCTCTCACTGAAGCTTTCTTT TRBJ1-1 NA NA TRBV9
CASSLLGGGHSSYEQYF TGTGCCAGCAGCCTCCTGGGCGGGGGGCATAGCTCCTACGAGCAGTACTTC TRBJ2-7 TRBD2 NA TRBV5-8
CASSSSQAGDQPQHF TGCGCCAGCAGCTCCAGCCAGGCAGGGGATCAGCCCCAGCATTTT TRBJ1-5 NA NA TRBV5-1
CASNPTPGYDGELFF TGTGCCAGCAACCCTACTCCGGGATATGACGGGGAGCTGTTTTTT TRBJ2-2 NA once TRBV9
CASRTGLGRKGGYTF TGTGCCAGCAGGACAGGACTTGGTCGTAAAGGTGGCTACACCTTC TRBJ1-2 NA once TRBV6-5
CASSGTEYQPQHF TGCGCCAGCAGTGGGACAGAGTATCAGCCCCAGCATTTT TRBJ1-5 NA NA TRBV10-1
CASSPKGQGTETQYF TGTGCCAGCAGCCCGAAGGGACAGGGGACGGAGACCCAGTACTTC TRBJ2-5 TRBD1 NA TRBV5-4
CASSSEQGSYNEQFF TGTGCCAGCAGCTCAGAGCAGGGCTCCTACAATGAGCAGTTCTTC TRBJ2-1 NA NA TRBV7-6
CASSLLGPSNYGYTF TGTGCCAGCAGCTTATTGGGGCCCTCTAACTATGGCTACACCTTC TRBJ1-2 NA few TRBV7-9
CASSLEYTSPGYEQYF TGTGCCAGCAGCTTAGAGTACACGTCTCCGGGCTACGAGCAGTACTTC TRBJ2-7 NA NA TRBV11-2
CASSPVPHGYTF TGTGCCAGCAGTCCAGTCCCTCATGGCTACACCTTC TRBJ1-2 NA NA TRBV3-1/TRBV3-2
CASSVAGRGRGETQYF TGTGCCAGCAGCGTAGCAGGCAGGGGGCGCGGGGAGACCCAGTACTTC TRBJ2-5 TRBD1 NA TRBV9
CASSPQGAEPYSNQPQHF TGTGCCAGCAGCCCACAGGGGGCCGAACCTTATAGCAATCAGCCCCAGCATTTT TRBJ1-5 TRBD1 NA TRBV3-1/TRBV3-2
CASSPGEQETQYF TGTGCCAGTTCCCCGGGGGAACAAGAGACCCAGTACTTC TRBJ2-5 NA NA TRBV18
CARSDREGPGANVLTF TGTGCCAGGTCGGACAGGGAAGGGCCTGGGGCCAACGTCCTGACTTTC TRBJ2-6 TRBD1 NA TRBV2
CASARQGGNIQYF TGTGCCAGCGCCCGACAGGGGGGGAACATTCAGTACTTC TRBJ2-4 TRBD1 NA TRBV6-5
CASSSSGTGLGTEAFF TGTGCCAGCAGCTCATCCGGGACAGGGTTAGGCACTGAAGCTTTCTTT TRBJ1-1 TRBD1 NA TRBV7-2
CASSPVGTGAYIQYF TGTGCCAGCAGCCCCGTCGGGACAGGGGCGTACATTCAGTACTTC TRBJ2-4 TRBD1 NA TRBV3-1/TRBV3-2
CASSLDRTSGYEQYF TGTGCCAGCAGCTTAGATCGGACTAGCGGTTACGAGCAGTACTTC TRBJ2-7 TRBD2 once TRBV11-2
CASSETLTAGINEQFF TGCGCCAGCAGTGAGACCCTCACCGCGGGTATCAATGAGCAGTTCTTC TRBJ2-1 NA few TRBV10-2
CASSPDRNVNGYTF TGTGCCAGCAGTCCAGACAGGAACGTTAATGGCTACACCTTC TRBJ1-2 NA NA TRBV6-5
CATGLAGGDEQFF TGTGCTACGGGCCTAGCGGGGGGTGATGAGCAGTTCTTC TRBJ2-1 TRBD2 NA TRBV19
CASSMGTGGTGIADTQYF TGTGCCAGTAGTATGGGAACCGGCGGGACAGGGATCGCAGATACGCAGTATTTT TRBJ2-3 TRBD1 many TRBV19
CASSYEGTASEAFF TGTGCCAGCAGTTACGAGGGAACGGCCTCTGAAGCTTTCTTT TRBJ1-1 NA NA TRBV6-5
CAAITGTTSPGTEAFF TGTGCCGCCATCACCGGGACAACTTCCCCGGGAACTGAAGCTTTCTTT TRBJ1-1 NA once TRBV10-3
CASSPQGQETEAFF TGTGCCAGCTCACCCCAGGGACAGGAGACTGAAGCTTTCTTT TRBJ1-1 TRBD1 NA TRBV18
CASSPLGGGEQYF TGTGCCAGCAGCCCCCTAGGGGGTGGGGAGCAGTACTTC TRBJ2-7 NA once TRBV5-4
CASSFTALHF TGTGCCAGCAGCTTTACAGCCCTCCACTTT TRBJ1-6 NA once TRBV11-3
CASREPGTNEKLFF TGCGCCAGCAGGGAGCCAGGGACTAATGAAAAACTGTTTTTT TRBJ1-4 NA NA TRBV5-1
CASRQRGGTDTQYF TGCGCCAGCAGACAGCGGGGAGGCACAGATACGCAGTATTTT TRBJ2-3 TRBD2 NA TRBV10-2
CASSHSYEQYF TGCGCCAGCAGCCACTCCTACGAGCAGTACTTC TRBJ2-7 NA once TRBV5-1
CAIRQTGDSNQPQHF TGTGCCATCAGGCAGACAGGGGATAGCAATCAGCCCCAGCATTTT TRBJ1-5 TRBD1 few TRBV10-3
CASSQVIQVTGGKFGEQYF TGTGCCAGCAGTCAGGTCATTCAGGTCACAGGGGGCAAGTTTGGCGAGCAGTACTTC TRBJ2-7 TRBD1 few TRBV14
CASSLERGDAEFF TGTGCCAGCAGCTTGGAACGCGGGGATGCGGAGTTCTTC TRBJ2-1 NA NA TRBV7-7
CASSSGQIYYEQYF TGTGCCAGCAGCTCCGGACAGATTTATTACGAGCAGTACTTC TRBJ2-7 NA few TRBV7-9
CASSLAVGGDTDTQYF TGTGCCAGCAGCTTAGCGGTGGGGGGGGACACAGATACGCAGTATTTT TRBJ2-3 TRBD2 NA TRBV5-6
CASSIVSIPGQGGPNYGYTF TGTGCCAGTAGTATAGTTTCCATCCCGGGACAGGGCGGCCCAAACTATGGCTACACCTTC TRBJ1-2 TRBD1 few TRBV19
CASSQSLIIQGSGQPQHF TGTGCCAGCAGCCAATCATTAATAATACAGGGATCGGGTCAGCCCCAGCATTTT TRBJ1-5 NA NA TRBV3-1/TRBV3-2
CASSESAGSNEQFF TGCGCCAGCAGTGAGTCGGCGGGTTCGAATGAGCAGTTCTTC TRBJ2-1 NA once TRBV10-2
CASSLVRTGDTEAFF TGTGCCAGCAGCTTAGTTCGGACAGGGGACACTGAAGCTTTCTTT TRBJ1-1 TRBD1 NA TRBV11-2
CASSLVEQAGYTF TGCGCCAGCAGCTTGGTTGAGCAGGCGGGCTACACCTTC TRBJ1-2 NA NA TRBV5-1
CASSHEDTDSYEQYF TGTGCCAGCAGCCACGAAGACACCGACTCCTACGAGCAGTACTTC TRBJ2-7 NA NA TRBV3-1/TRBV3-2
CATGRGANNEQFF TGTGCCACAGGGAGGGGGGCTAACAATGAGCAGTTCTTC TRBJ2-1 NA once TRBV24-1
CASSHLGGPNQPQHF TGTGCCAGCAGCCACTTAGGGGGTCCAAATCAGCCCCAGCATTTT TRBJ1-5 NA NA TRBV4-2
CSVGGGIQETQYF TGCAGCGTCGGAGGGGGCATACAAGAGACCCAGTACTTC TRBJ2-5 NA NA TRBV29-1
CSVGGTGSYEQYF TGCAGCGTCGGGGGAACAGGCAGCTACGAGCAGTACTTC TRBJ2-7 NA NA TRBV29-1
CASSQTLGNREGEKLFF TGCGCCAGCAGCCAGACCCTGGGCAACAGGGAAGGTGAAAAACTGTTTTTT TRBJ1-4 NA NA TRBV4-1
CASSLGTDFLYSNQPQHF TGTGCCAGCAGCCTTGGGACAGACTTTTTATATAGCAATCAGCCCCAGCATTTT TRBJ1-5 TRBD1 many TRBV5-6
CASSFGQDSGNTIYF TGTGCCAGCAGCTTTGGGCAGGACTCTGGAAACACCATATATTTT TRBJ1-3 NA NA TRBV11-2
CASSQGTAVDF TGCGCCAGCAGCCAGGGGACAGCGGTAGACTTC TRBJ1-2 TRBD1 NA TRBV4-1
CASSIGLGRYNTEAFF TGTGCCAGTAGTATTGGGTTGGGCCGGTATAACACTGAAGCTTTCTTT TRBJ1-1 NA once TRBV19